The 8 T cell receptor beta chains below were found in one sample sequenced in a study of cytomegalovirus exposure and HLA in healthy donors. A multiplex PCR was run with 60 Vbeta primers and 13 Jbeta primers. Profiled with immunoSEQ multiplex PCR; TCRdb holds only in-frame clones, not every one. The sample shows some 200,000 clones, around 79% of them seen only once. Sequenced sample: PBMCs. The source of these receptors is a girl aged 2-15 years in good health and CMV-seronegative.

The chain uses TRBV9 and TRBJ1-1; 7 bases line up with TRBD1. The CDR3 spans 14 residues. The V segment lost 3 bases and the J segment 8 bases; nucleotides outside the gene matches: 10. Germline CDR1 SGDLS, CDR2 YYNGEE. The DNA for the CDR3 is TGTGCCAGCAGCGCCGGGACAGCGGGTAGGGAAGCTTTCTTT. Translation: CASSAGTAGREAFF.

The chain carries TRBV29-1 and TRBJ2-3; 8 bases are shared with TRBD1. Germline CDR1 reads SQVTM; CDR2 reads ANQGSEA. The V segment lost 8 bases and the J segment 2 bases; nucleotides outside the gene matches: 6. This CDR3 contains 13 residues. The CDR3 DNA is TGCAGCCTTTCCAGGGGGCCCACAGATACGCAGTATTTT. Protein: CSLSRGPTDTQYF.

As to this clone: The sample carries other DNA sequences with the same CDR3. This chain joins TRBV6-6 and TRBJ1-1, with 7 bases that match TRBD1. The CDR3 loop spans 14 amino acids. Per the germline V gene, CDR1 is MNHNY and CDR2 is SVGAGI (reference sequence). V lost 6 bases and J lost 0; bases outside the gene matches: 4. This CDR3 is CASSWGQLNTEAFF. The DNA for the CDR3 is TGTGCCAGCAGCTGGGGACAGTTGAACACTGAAGCTTTCTTT.

The chain recombines TRBV7-9 with TRBJ2-7, with unresolved D. Germline values: CDR1 SEHNR, CDR2 FQNEAQ (reference sequence). The germline V and J ends were trimmed by 1 base and 3 bases, with 7 bases remaining between them. The CDR3 is made up of 13 amino acids. The CDR3 loop is CASSLGAHYEQYF. The DNA for the CDR3 is TGTGCCAGCAGCTTAGGGGCCCACTACGAGCAGTACTTC.

CDR3: CASSLGQAPLGPIYF. CDR3 in DNA: TGTGCCAGCAGCCTGGGACAGGCACCCTTGGGGCCCATATATTTT. The chain joins TRBV5-4 to TRBJ1-3; 8 positions agree with TRBD1. Unmatched junction bases numbered 14, after V lost 4 bases and J lost 11 bases. This CDR3 has 15 amino acids. CDR1 and CDR2 from the germline V gene are SGHNT and YYREEE (reference sequence).

The chain is built from TRBV18 and TRBJ1-2, with a tentative D call TRBD1 (6 bases). CDR3 size: 14 residues. Germline V gene sequence: CDR1 KGHSH, CDR2 LQKENI. Trimming took off 6 bases at V and 4 bases at J, with 15 bases between the two ends. This chain's CDR3 is CASSGTSGSYGYTF. CDR3 bases: TGTGCCAGCTCGGGGACATCGGGGAGCTATGGCTACACCTTC.

The chain uses TRBV10-3 and TRBJ2-1, with 7 positions matching TRBD1. The trim removed 2 bases at V and 10 bases at J, leaving 17 bases unmatched. The CDR3 consists of 17 residues. In germline, CDR1 is ENHRY, CDR2 SYGVKD. The chain's CDR3 is CAISETTGVPNSREQFF. CDR3 DNA sequence: TGTGCCATCAGTGAGACCACAGGGGTCCCCAATTCCAGGGAGCAGTTCTTC.

This rearrangement joins TRBV12-5 to TRBJ2-3; 7 positions match TRBD1. Germline V gene lookup returns CDR1 LGHNT and CDR2 FRNRAP. CDR3 length: 16 residues. Trimming took 5 bases from V and 2 from J; bases not matched to a gene: 10. DNA of the CDR3: TGTGCTAGTGGTCGGTCGACAGGGACAAACACAGATACGCAGTATTTT. Its translation: CASGRSTGTNTDTQYF.